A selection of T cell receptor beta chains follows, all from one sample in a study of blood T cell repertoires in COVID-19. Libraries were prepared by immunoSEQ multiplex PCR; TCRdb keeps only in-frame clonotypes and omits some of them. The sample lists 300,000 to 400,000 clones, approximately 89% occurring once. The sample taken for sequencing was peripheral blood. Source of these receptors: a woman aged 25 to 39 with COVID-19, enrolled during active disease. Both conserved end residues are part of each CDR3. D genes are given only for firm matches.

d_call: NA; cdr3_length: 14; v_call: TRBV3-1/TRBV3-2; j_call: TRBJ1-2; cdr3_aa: CASSQTTGPYGYTF; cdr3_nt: TGTGCCAGCAGCCAGACGACAGGACCCTATGGCTACACCTTC
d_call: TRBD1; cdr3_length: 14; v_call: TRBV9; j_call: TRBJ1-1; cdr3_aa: CASSPGQSNTEAFF; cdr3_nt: TGTGCCAGCAGCCCGGGACAGTCGAACACTGAAGCTTTCTTT
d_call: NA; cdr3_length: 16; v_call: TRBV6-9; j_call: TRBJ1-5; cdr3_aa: CASSYAPEPRDQPQHF; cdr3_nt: TGTGCCAGCAGTTATGCCCCAGAGCCCCGGGATCAGCCCCAGCATTTT
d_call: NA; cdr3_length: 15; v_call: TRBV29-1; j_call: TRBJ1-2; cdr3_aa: CSVDHRRGGNYGYTF; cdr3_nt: TGCAGCGTTGACCATAGGAGGGGAGGGAACTATGGCTACACCTTC
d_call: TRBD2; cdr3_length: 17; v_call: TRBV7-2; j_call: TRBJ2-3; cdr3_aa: CASRGRTSGGSTDTQYF; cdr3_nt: TGTGCCAGCAGGGGAAGGACTAGCGGGGGGAGCACAGATACGCAGTATTTT
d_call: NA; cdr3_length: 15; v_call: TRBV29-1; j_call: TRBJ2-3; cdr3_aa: CSVTTQGTSTDTQYF; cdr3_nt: TGCAGCGTTACAACACAGGGAACTAGCACAGATACGCAGTATTTT
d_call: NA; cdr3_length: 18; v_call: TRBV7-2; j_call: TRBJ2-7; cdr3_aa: CASSPNKPRGLGIYEQYF; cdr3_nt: TGTGCCAGCAGCCCGAATAAGCCCCGGGGACTCGGAATCTACGAGCAGTACTTC
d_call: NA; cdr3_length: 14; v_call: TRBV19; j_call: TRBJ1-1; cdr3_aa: CASSTGRVNTEAFF; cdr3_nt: TGTGCCAGTAGTACCGGCAGGGTGAACACTGAAGCTTTCTTT
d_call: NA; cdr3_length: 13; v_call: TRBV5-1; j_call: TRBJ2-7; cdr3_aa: CASSLEQGYEQYF; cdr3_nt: TGCGCCAGCAGCTTGGAACAGGGCTACGAGCAGTACTTC
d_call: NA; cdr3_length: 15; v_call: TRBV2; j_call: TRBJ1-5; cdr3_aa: CASSEMVTGNQPQHF; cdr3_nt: TGTGCCAGCAGTGAAATGGTCACCGGGAATCAGCCCCAGCATTTT
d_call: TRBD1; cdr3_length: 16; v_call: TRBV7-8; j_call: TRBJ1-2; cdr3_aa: CASSLTSGQGNYGYTF; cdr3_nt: TGTGCCAGCAGCTTAACATCAGGACAGGGGAACTATGGCTACACCTTC